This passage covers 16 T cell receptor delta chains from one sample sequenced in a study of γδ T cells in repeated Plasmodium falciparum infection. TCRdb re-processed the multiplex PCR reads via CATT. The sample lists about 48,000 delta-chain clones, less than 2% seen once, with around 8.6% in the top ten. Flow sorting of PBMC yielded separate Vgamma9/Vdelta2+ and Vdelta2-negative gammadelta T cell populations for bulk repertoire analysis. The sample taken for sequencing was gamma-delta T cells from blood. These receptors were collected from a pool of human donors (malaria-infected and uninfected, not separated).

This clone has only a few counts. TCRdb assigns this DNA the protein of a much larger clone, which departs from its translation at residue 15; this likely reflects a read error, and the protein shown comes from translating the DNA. This CDR3 is CALGALPPPWGIAALLFF. As DNA, the CDR3 is TGTGCTCTTGGGGCTCTTCCTCCTCCCTGGGGGATAGCAGCACTACTCTTCTTT. V and J are TRDV1 and TRDJ2, with 10 bases identical to TRDD3. No J gene is reported in TCRdb; it was inferred here by comparing the DNA with germline. CDR1 TSWWSYY and CDR2 QGS come from the germline V gene. The CDR3 extends over 18 amino acids.

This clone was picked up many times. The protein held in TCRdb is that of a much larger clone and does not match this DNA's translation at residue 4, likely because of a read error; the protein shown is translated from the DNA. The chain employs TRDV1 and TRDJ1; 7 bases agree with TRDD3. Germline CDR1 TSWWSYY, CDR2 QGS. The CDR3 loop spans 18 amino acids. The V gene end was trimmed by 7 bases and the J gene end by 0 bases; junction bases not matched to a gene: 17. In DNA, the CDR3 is TGTGCTCTTGTGCCTCTTCCCTGGGGGGTTACCTACACCGATAAACTCATCTTT. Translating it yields CALVPLPWGVTYTDKLIF.

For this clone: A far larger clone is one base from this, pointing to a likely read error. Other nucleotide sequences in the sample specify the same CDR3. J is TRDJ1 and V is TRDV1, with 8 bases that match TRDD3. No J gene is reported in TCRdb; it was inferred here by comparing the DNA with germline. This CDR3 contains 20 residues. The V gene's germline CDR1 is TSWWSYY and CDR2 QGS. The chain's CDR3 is CALGEPSPPKYWGLTDKLIF. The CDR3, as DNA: TGTGCCCTTGGGGAACCCAGCCCTCCCAAATACTGGGGGCTCACCGATAAACTCATCTTT.

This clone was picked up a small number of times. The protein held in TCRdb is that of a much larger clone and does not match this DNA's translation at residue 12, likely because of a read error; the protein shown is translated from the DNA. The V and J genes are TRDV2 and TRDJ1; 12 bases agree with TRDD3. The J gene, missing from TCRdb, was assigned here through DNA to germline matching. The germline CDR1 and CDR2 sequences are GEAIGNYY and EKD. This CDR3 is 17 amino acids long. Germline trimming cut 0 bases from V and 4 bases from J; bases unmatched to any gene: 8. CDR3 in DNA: TGTGCCTGTGACACCCTCCCGCCTGGGGGATACGACGATAAACTCATCTTT. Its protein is CACDTLPPGGYDDKLIF.

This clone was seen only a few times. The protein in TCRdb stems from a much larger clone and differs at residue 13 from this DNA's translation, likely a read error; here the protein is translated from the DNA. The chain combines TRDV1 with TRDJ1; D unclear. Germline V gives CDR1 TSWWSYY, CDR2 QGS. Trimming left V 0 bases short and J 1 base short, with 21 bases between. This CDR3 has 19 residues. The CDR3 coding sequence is TGTGCTCTTGGGGAACTCCCTCGAGCCAAACCCAGAACCACCGATAAACTCATCTTT. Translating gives CALGELPRAKPRTTDKLIF.

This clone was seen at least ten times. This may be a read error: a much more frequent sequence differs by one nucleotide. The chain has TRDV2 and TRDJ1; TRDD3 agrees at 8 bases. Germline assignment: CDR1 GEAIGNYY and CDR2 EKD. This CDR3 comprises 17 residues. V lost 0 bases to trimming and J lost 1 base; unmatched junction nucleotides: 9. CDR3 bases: TGTGCCTGTGACACCGTCTCCGGGATACGAAGCACCGATAAACTCATCTTT. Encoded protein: CACDTVSGIRSTDKLIF.

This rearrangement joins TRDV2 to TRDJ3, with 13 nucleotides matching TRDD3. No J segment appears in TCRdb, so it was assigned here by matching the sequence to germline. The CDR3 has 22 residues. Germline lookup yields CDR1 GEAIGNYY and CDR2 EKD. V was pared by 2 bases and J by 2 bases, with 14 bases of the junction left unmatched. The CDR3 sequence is CACDSPSTGGYDSPWDTRQMFF. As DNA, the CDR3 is TGTGCCTGTGACAGCCCCTCGACTGGGGGATACGATAGCCCCTGGGACACCCGACAGATGTTTTTC.

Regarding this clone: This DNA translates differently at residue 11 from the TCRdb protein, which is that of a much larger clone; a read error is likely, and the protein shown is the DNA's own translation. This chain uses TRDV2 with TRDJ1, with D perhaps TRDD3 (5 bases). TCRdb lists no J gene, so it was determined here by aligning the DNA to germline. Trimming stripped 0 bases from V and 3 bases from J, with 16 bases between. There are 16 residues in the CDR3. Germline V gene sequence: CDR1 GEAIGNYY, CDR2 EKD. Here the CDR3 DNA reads TGTGCCTGTGACACCATTACTGGTCGGGGCGCCGATAAACTCATCTTT. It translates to CACDTITGRGADKLIF.

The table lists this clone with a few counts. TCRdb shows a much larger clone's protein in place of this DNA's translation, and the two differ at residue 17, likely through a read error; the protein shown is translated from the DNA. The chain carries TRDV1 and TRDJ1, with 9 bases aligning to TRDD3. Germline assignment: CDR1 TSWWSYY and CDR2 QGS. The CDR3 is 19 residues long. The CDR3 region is CALDEIPLDWGGYTDKPIF. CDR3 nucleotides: TGTGCTCTAGACGAGATTCCCCTTGACTGGGGGGGATACACCGATAAACCCATCTTT.

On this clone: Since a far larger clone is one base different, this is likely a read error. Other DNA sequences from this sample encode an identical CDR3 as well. The CDR3 sequence is CALGEPMLPLGVDTDKLIF. The CDR3 region has the DNA TGTGCTCTTGGGGAGCCTATGCTCCCCCTGGGGGTCGACACCGATAAACTCATCTTT. The rearrangement links TRDV1 to TRDJ1; 7 bases are a match to TRDD3. TCRdb lists no J gene, so it was determined here by aligning the DNA to germline. The CDR3 extends over 19 amino acids. Germline values: CDR1 TSWWSYY, CDR2 QGS. J gave up 0 bases and V 3 bases, and 16 bases lay outside the gene matches.

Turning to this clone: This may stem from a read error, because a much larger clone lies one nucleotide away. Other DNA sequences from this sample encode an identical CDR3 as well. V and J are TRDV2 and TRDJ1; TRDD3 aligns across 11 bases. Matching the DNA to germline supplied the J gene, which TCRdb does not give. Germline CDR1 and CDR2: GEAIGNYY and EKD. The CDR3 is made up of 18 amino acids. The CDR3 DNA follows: TGCGCCTGTGACGCTATGGGGGATACGCACAATGATCCGAATAAACTCATCTTT. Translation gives CACDAMGDTHNDPNKLIF.

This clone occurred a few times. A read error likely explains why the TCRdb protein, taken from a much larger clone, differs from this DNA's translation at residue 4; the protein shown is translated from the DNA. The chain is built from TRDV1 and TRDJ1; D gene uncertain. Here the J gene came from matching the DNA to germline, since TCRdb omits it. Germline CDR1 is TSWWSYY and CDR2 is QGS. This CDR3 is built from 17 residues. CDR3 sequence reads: CALRELMTLAYTDKLIF. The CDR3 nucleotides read TGTGCTCTTAGGGAACTCATGACCCTGGCGTACACCGATAAACTCATCTTT.

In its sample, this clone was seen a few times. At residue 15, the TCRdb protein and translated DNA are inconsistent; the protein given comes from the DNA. The CDR3 protein is CALGATHFGAWGSPVCKLIF. CDR3 nucleotides: TGTGCTCTTGGGGCCACTCACTTCGGAGCCTGGGGGTCCCCAGTCTGTAAACTCATCTTT. The chain is built from TRDV1 and TRDJ1, with 7 bases matching TRDD3. The germline CDR1 and CDR2 sequences are TSWWSYY and QGS. The CDR3 loop spans 20 amino acids. Losses at the gene ends were 4 bases for V and 7 bases for J; bases not matched to a gene: 27.

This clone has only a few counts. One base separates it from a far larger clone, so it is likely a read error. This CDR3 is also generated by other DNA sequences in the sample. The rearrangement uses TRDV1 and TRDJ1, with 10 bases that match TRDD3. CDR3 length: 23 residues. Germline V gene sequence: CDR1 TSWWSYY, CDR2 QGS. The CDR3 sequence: CALGEGSFPSFVLGDGYTDKLIF. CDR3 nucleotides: TGTGCTCTTGGGGAAGGTTCTTTCCCTTCGTTCGTACTGGGGGATGGATACACCGATAAGCTCATCTTT.

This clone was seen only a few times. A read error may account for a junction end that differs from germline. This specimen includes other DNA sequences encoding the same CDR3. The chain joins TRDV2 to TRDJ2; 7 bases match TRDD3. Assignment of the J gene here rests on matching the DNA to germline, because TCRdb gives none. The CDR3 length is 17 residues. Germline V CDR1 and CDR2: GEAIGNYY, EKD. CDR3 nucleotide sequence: TGCGCCTGTGACGCGGCTGGGGGTCCCGCTTTGACAGCACAACTCTTCTTT. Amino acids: CACDAAGGPALTAQLFF.

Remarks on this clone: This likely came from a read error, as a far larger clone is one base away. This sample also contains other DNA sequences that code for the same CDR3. The CDR3 sequence: CALGEPSPPLYYSGLLGEPNTDKLIF. The CDR3 nucleotides are TGTGCCCTTGGGGAACCTAGCCCCCCTCTATACTACTCGGGGCTACTGGGGGAACCAAACACCGATAAACTCATCTTT. The chain has TRDV1 and TRDJ1; TRDD3 agrees at 9 bases. The J gene, not given by TCRdb, was assigned here from a germline match of the nucleotide sequence. CDR3 length: 26 residues. Germline V gene data show CDR1 as TSWWSYY and CDR2 as QGS.